This T cell receptor beta chain was sequenced for a study of cytomegalovirus exposure and HLA in healthy donors. General study findings and limits: No immune exposure information besides CMV serostatus was available.

Details on this clone: What it binds is not known.

The PCR was carried out with 60 Vbeta primers and 13 Jbeta primers. The method was immunoSEQ multiplex PCR; TCRdb's version includes in-frame clones alone and lacks a portion of them. Here the sample spans some 190,000 clones, roughly 75% being singletons. The CDR3 has 13 residues. Germline V gene sequence: CDR1 MNHEY, CDR2 SVGAGI. V lost 5 bases and J 6 bases, leaving 12 bases between the germline ends. The TCR comes from a woman aged 25 to 39 in good health and CMV-seronegative. V and J are TRBV6-5 and TRBJ2-3, with D perhaps TRBD2 (5 bases). Sequencing was performed on PBMCs. The CDR3 sequence: CASSGGLWDTQYF. DNA of the CDR3: TGTGCCAGCAGTGGCGGGCTATGGGATACGCAGTATTTT.